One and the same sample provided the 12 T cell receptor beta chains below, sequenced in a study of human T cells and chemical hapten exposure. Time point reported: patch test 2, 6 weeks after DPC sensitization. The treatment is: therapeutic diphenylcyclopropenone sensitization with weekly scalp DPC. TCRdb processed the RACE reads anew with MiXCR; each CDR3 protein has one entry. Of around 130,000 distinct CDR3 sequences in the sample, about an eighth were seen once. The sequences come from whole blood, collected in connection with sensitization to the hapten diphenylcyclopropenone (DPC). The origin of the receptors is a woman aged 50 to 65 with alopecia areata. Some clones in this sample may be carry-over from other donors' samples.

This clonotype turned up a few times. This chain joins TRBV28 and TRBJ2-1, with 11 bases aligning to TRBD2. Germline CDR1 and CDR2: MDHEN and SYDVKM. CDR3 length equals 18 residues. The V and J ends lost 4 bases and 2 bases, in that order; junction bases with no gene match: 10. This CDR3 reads CASSSTGTSGGAYNEQFF. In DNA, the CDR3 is TGTGCCAGCAGTTCCACCGGGACTAGCGGAGGGGCCTACAATGAGCAGTTCTTC.

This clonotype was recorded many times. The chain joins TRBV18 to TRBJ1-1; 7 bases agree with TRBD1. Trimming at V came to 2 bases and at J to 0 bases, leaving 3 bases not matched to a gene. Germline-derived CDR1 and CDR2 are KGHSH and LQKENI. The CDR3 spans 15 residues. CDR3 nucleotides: TGTGCCAGCTCACCATTTCAGGGGGTGAACACTGAAGCTTTCTTT. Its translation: CASSPFQGVNTEAFF.

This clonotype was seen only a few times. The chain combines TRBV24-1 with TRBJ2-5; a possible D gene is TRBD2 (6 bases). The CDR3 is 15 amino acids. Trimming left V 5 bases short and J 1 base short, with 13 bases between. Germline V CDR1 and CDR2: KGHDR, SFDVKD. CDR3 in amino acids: CATSVPGTFQETQYF. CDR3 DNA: TGTGCCACCAGTGTTCCCGGGACTTTCCAAGAGACCCAGTACTTC.

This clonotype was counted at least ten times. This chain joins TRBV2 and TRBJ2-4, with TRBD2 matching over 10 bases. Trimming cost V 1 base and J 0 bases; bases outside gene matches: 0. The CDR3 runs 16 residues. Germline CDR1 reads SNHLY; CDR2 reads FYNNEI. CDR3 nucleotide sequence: TGTGCCAGCAGTGAAGGACTAGCGGGAGCCAAAAACATTCAGTACTTC. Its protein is CASSEGLAGAKNIQYF.

CDR3 in amino acids: CSVEGGGILSYEQYF. CDR3 DNA sequence: TGCAGCGTTGAAGGCGGAGGGATACTCTCCTACGAGCAGTACTTC. This chain uses TRBV29-1 with TRBJ2-7, with a tentative D call TRBD2 (6 bases). The CDR3 covers 15 residues. The V gene's germline CDR1 is SQVTM and CDR2 ANQGSEA. V lost 1 base and J lost 0, with 13 bases in between.

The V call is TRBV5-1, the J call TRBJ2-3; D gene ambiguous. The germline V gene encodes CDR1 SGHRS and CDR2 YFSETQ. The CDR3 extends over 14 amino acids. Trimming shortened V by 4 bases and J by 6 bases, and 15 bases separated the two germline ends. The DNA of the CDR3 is TGCGCCAGCAGCGATACGGGCCCCCTGGATACGCAGTATTTT. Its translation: CASSDTGPLDTQYF.

CDR3 in DNA: TGTGCCAGCAGCCTAGGTCCGACTAGCGGGAGCGCCGGACAAGAGACCCAGTACTTC. Amino acids: CASSLGPTSGSAGQETQYF. The chain employs TRBV7-3 and TRBJ2-5, with 12 positions matching TRBD2. CDR3 length equals 19 residues. Trimming took 5 bases from V and 2 from J; bases not matched to a gene: 15. Germline values: CDR1 SGHTA, CDR2 FQGTGA.

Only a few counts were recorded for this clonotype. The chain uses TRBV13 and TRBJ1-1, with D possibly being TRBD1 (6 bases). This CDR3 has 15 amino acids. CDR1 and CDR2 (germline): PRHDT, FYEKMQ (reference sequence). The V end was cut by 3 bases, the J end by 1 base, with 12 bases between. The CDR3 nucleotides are TGTGCCAGCAGCTTTTCCGGGACACCGAACACTGAAGCTTTCTTT. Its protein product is CASSFSGTPNTEAFF. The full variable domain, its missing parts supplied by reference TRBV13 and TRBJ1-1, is AAGVIQSPRHLIKEKRETATLKCYPIPRHDTVYWYQQGPGQDPQFLISFYEKMQSDKGSIPDRFSAQQFSDYHSELNMSSLELGDSALYFCASSFSGTPNTEAFFGQGTRLTVV.

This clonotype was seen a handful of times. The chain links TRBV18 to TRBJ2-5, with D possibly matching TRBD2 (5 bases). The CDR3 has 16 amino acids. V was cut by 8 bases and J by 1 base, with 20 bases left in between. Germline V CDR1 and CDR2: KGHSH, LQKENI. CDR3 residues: CASASPRAAAQETQYF. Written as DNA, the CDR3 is TGTGCCAGCGCCTCACCCCGAGCGGCGGCCCAAGAGACCCAGTACTTC. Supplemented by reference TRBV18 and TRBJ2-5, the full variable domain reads NAGVMQNPRHLVRRRGQEARLRCSPMKGHSHVYWYRQLPEEGLKFMVYLQKENIIDESGMPKERFSAEFPKEGPSILRIQQVVRGDSAAYFCASASPRAAAQETQYFGPGTRLLVL.

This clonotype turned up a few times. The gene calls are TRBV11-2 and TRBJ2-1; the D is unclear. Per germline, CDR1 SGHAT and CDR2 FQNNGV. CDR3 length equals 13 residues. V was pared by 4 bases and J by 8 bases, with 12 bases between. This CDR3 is CASSSPGRHEQFF. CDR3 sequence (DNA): TGTGCCAGCAGCTCCCCGGGCAGGCATGAGCAGTTCTTC.

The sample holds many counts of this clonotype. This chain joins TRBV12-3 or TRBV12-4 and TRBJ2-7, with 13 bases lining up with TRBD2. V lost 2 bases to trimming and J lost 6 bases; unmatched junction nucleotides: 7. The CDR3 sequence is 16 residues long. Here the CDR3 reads CASSLPRTSGSGEQYF. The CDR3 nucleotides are TGTGCCAGCAGTTTACCGCGGACTAGCGGGAGCGGCGAGCAGTACTTC.

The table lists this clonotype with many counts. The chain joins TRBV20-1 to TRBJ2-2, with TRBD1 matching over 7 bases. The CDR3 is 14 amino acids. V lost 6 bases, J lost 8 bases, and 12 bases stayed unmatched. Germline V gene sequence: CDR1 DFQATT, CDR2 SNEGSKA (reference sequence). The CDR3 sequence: CSASTGPRGGELFF. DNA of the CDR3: TGCAGTGCCTCGACAGGGCCCAGAGGAGGGGAGCTGTTTTTT.